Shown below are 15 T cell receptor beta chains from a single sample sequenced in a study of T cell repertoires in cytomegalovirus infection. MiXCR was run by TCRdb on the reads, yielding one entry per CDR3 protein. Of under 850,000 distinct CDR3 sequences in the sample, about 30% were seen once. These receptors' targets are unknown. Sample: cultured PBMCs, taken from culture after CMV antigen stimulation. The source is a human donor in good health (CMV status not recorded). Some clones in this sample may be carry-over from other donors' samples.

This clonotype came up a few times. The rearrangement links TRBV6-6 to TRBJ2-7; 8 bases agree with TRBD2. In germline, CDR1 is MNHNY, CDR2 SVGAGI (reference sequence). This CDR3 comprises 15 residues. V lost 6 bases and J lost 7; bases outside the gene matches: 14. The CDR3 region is CASSDNAGGFYEQYF. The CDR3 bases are TGTGCCAGCAGCGACAACGCGGGGGGCTTCTATGAGCAGTACTTC.

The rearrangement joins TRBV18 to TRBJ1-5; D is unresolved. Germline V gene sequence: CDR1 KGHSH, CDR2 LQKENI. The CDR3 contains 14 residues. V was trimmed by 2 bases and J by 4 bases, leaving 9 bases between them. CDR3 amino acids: CASSPGVLNQPQHF. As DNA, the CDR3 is TGTGCCAGCTCACCAGGTGTCCTGAATCAGCCCCAGCATTTT.

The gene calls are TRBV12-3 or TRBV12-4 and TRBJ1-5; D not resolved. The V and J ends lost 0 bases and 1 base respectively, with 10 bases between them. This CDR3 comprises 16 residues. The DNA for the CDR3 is TGTGCCAGCAGTTTAGCAGGGAGGGAGAGCAATCAGCCCCAGCATTTT. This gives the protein CASSLAGRESNQPQHF.

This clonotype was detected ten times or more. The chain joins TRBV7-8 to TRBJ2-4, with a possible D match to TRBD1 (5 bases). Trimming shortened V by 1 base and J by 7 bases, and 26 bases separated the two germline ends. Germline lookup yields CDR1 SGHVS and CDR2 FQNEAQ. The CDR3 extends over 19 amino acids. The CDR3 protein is CASSLVYGRNLRGMNIQYF. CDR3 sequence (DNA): TGTGCCAGCAGCTTAGTCTACGGCCGGAACTTAAGGGGTATGAACATTCAGTACTTC. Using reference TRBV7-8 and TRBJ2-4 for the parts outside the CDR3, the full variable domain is GAGVSQSPRYKVAKRGQDVALRCDPISGHVSLFWYQQALGQGPEFLTYFQNEAQLDKSGLPSDRFFAERPEGSVSTLKIQRTQQEDSAVYLCASSLVYGRNLRGMNIQYFGAGTRLSVL.

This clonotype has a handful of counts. In DNA form, the CDR3 reads TGTGCCAGCAGCTTAGGGAGACAGGGGGCAGGAGGCTACACCTTC. It encodes CASSLGRQGAGGYTF. The chain has TRBV7-2 and TRBJ1-2; TRBD1 matches at 10 bases. The CDR3 spans 15 residues. V lost 1 base and J lost 8; bases outside the gene matches: 7. Germline lookup yields CDR1 SGHTA and CDR2 FQGNSA.

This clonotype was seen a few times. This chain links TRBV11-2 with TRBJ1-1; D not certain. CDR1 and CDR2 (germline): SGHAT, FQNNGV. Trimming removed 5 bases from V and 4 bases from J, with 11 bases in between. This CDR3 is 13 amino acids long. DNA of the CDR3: TGTGCCAGCAGCCCCCCGAGTTCCACTGAAGCTTTCTTT. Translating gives CASSPPSSTEAFF.

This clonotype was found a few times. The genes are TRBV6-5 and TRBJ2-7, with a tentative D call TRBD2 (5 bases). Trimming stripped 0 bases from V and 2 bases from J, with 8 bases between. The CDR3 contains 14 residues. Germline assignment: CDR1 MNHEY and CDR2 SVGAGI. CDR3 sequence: CASSYSTGTYEQYF. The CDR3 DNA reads TGTGCCAGCAGTTACTCGACGGGAACCTACGAGCAGTACTTC.

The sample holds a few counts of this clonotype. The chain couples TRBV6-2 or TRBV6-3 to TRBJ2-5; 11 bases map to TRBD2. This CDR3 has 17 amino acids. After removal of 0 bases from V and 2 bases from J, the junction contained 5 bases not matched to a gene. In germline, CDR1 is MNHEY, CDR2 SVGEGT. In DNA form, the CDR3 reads TGTGCCAGCAGTTACTCTCTAGCGGGAGGTTGGCAAGAGACCCAGTACTTC. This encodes CASSYSLAGGWQETQYF.

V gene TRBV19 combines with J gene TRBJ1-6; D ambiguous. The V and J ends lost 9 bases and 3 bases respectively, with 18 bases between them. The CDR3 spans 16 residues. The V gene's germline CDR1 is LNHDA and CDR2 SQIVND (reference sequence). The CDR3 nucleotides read TGTGCCAGCCGGACCCAAGGGAACTTCTATAATTCACCCCTCCACTTT. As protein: CASRTQGNFYNSPLHF. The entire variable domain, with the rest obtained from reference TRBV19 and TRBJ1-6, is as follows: DGGITQSPKYLFRKEGQNVTLSCEQNLNHDAMYWYRQDPGQGLRLIYYSQIVNDFQKGDIAEGYSVSREKKESFPLTVTSAQKNPTAFYLCASRTQGNFYNSPLHFGNGTRLTVT.

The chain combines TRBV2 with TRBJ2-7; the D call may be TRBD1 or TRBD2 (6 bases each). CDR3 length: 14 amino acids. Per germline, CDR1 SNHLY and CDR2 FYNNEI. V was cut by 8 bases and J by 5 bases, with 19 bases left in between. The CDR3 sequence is CASGEGGGGNEQYF. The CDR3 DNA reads TGTGCCAGCGGAGAGGGGGGTGGGGGCAACGAGCAGTACTTC.

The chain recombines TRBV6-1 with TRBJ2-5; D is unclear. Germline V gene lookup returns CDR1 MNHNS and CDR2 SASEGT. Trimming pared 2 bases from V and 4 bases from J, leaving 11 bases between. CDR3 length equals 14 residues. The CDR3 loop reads CASSENLSLETQYF. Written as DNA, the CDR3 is TGTGCCAGCAGTGAAAACCTCAGTCTAGAGACCCAGTACTTC.

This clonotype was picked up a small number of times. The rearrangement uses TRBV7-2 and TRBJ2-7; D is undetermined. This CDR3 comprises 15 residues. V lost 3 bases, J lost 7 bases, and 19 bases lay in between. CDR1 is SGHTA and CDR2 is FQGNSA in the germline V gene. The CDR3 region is CASSLRALLMGEQYF. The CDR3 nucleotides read TGTGCCAGCAGCTTGAGAGCCCTTTTGATGGGGGAGCAGTACTTC.

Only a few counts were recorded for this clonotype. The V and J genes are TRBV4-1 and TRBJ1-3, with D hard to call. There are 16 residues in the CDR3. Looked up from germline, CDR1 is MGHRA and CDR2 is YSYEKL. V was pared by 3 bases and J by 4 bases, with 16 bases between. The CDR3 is CASSQPGLKDGNTIYF. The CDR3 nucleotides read TGCGCCAGCAGCCAGCCAGGCCTCAAGGACGGAAACACCATATATTTT.

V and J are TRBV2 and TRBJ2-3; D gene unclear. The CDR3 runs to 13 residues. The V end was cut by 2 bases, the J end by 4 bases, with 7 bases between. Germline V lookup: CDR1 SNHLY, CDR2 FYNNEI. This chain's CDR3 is CASSESSPDTQYF. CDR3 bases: TGTGCCAGCAGTGAATCTAGTCCAGATACGCAGTATTTT.

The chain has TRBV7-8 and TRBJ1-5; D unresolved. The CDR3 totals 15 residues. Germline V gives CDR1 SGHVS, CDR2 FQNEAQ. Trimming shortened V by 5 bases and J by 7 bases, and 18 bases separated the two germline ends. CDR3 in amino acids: CASSLTHGSEQPQHF. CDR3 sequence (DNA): TGTGCCAGCAGCCTGACCCACGGGAGCGAACAGCCCCAGCATTTT. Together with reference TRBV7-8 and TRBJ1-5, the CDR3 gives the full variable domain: GAGVSQSPRYKVAKRGQDVALRCDPISGHVSLFWYQQALGQGPEFLTYFQNEAQLDKSGLPSDRFFAERPEGSVSTLKIQRTQQEDSAVYLCASSLTHGSEQPQHFGDGTRLSIL.